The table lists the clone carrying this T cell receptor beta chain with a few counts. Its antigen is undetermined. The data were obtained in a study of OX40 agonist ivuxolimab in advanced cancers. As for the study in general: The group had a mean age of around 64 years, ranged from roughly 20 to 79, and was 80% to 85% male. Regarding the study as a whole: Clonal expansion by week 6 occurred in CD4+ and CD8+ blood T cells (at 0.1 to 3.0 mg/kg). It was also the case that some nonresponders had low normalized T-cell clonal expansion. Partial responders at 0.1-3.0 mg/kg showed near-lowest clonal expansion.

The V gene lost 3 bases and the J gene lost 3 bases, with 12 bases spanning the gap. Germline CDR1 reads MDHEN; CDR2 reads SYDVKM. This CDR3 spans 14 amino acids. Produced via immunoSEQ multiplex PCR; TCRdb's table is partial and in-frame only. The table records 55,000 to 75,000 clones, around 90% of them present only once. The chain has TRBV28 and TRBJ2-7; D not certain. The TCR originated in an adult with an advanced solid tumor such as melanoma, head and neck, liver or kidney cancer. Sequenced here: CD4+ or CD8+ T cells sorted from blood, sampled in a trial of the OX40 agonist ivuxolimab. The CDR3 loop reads CASSFTGPFYEQYF. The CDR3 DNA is TGTGCCAGCAGTTTCACGGGTCCTTTCTACGAGCAGTACTTC.